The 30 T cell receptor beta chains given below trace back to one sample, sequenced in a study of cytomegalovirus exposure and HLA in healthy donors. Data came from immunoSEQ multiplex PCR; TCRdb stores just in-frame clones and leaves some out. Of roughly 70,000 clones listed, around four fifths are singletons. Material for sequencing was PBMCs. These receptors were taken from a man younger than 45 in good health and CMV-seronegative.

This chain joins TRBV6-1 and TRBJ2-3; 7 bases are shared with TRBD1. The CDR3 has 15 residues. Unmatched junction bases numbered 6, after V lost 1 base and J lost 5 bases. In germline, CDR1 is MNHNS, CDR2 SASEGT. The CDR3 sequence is CASSEGQGVGDTQYF. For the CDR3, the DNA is TGTGCCAGCAGTGAAGGTCAGGGGGTGGGAGATACGCAGTATTTT.

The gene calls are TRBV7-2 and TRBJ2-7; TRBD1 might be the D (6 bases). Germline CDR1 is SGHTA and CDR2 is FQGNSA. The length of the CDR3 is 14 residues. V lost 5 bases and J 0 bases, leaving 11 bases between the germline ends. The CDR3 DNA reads TGTGCCAGCAGCCCCCAGGGGACCTCCTACGAGCAGTACTTC. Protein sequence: CASSPQGTSYEQYF.

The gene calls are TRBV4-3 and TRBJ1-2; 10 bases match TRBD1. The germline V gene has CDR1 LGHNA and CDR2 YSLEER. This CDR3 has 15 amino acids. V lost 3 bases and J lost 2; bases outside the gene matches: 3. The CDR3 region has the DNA TGCGCCAGCAGCCACCGGACAGGGGGGAACTATGGCTACACCTTC. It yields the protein CASSHRTGGNYGYTF.

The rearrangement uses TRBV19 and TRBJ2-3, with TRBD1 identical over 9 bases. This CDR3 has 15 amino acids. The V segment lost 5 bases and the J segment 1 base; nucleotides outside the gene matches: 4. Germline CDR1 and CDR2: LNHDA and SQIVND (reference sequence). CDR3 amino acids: CASSRDREGTDTQYF. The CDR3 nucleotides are TGTGCCAGTAGTCGGGACAGGGAAGGCACAGATACGCAGTATTTT.

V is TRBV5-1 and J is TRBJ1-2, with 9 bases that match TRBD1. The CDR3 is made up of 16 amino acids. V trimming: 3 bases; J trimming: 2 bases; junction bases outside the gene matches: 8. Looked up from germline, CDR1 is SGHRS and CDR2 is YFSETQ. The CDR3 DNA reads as TGCGCCAGCAGCTCCCCCGGACAGGGGCGAAACTATGGCTACACCTTC. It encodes CASSSPGQGRNYGYTF.

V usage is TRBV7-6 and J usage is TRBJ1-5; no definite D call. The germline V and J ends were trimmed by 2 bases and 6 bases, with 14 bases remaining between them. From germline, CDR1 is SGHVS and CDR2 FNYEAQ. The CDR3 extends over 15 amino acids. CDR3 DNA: TGTGCCAGCAGCTTAAATCCGAACGCGGTTCAGCCCCAGCATTTT. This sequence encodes CASSLNPNAVQPQHF.

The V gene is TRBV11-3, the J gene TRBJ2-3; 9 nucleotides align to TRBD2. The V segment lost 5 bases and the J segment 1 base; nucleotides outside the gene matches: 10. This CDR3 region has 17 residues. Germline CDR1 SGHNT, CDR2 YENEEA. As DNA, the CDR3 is TGTGCCAGCAGCCCTAGGAGATTAGCGGGAGGCACAGATACGCAGTATTTT. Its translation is CASSPRRLAGGTDTQYF.

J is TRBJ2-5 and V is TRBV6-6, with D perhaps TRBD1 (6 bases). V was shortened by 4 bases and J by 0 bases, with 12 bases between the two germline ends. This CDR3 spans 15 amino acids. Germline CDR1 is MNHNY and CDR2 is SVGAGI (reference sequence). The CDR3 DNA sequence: TGTGCCAGCAGTTTCCGGGACAAGTACCAAGAGACCCAGTACTTC. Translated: CASSFRDKYQETQYF.

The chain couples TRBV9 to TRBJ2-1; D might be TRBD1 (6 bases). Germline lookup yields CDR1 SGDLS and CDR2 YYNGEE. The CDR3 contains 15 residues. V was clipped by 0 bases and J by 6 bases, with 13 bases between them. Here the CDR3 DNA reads TGTGCCAGCAGCGTAGCCCCAATGGGGGCCAATGAGCAGTTCTTC. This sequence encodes CASSVAPMGANEQFF.

The CDR3 coding sequence is TGTGCCAGCAGTTTAGTGCCTCCTCGACAGGGGCGAGATAGCAATCAGCCCCAGCATTTT. Translating it yields CASSLVPPRQGRDSNQPQHF. The chain uses TRBV27 and TRBJ1-5; 8 bases agree with TRBD1. The CDR3 consists of 20 residues. Germline CDR1 is MNHEY and CDR2 is SMNVEV (reference sequence). J gave up 0 bases and V 2 bases, and 15 bases lay outside the gene matches.

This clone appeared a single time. DNA for the CDR3: TGTGCCAGCAGCTTGAGCGGGAACACCGGGGAGCTGTTTTTT. Encoded protein: CASSLSGNTGELFF. The chain couples TRBV5-4 to TRBJ2-2; possibly TRBD2 for D (5 bases). With 1 base removed from V and 1 base from J, the gap between germline ends came to 5 bases. CDR3 length equals 14 residues. Germline V gene lookup returns CDR1 SGHNT and CDR2 YYREEE (reference sequence).

The CDR3 loop is CASSRAGDYNEQFF. CDR3 nucleotide sequence: TGTGCCAGCAGCCGAGCCGGGGATTACAATGAGCAGTTCTTC. The chain is built from TRBV7-6 and TRBJ2-1; D possibly corresponds to TRBD2 (5 bases). Germline lookup yields CDR1 SGHVS and CDR2 FNYEAQ. Trimming cost V 5 bases and J 4 bases, with 12 bases left between them. The CDR3 is made up of 14 amino acids.

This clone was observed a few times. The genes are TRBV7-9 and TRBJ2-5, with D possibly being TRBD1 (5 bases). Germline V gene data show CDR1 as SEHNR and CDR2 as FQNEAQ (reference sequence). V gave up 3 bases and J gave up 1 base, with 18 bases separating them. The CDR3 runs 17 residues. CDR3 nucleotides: TGTGCCAGCAGCTTGTTTGCCCGGACAAATATCCAAGAGACCCAGTACTTC. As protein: CASSLFARTNIQETQYF.

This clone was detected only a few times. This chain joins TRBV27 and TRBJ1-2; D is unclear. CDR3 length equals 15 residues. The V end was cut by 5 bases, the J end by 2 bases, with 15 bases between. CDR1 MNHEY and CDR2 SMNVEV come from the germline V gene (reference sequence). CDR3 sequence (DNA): TGTGCCAGCAGTAATCCGGCAGGTGGGAACTATGGCTACACCTTC. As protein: CASSNPAGGNYGYTF.

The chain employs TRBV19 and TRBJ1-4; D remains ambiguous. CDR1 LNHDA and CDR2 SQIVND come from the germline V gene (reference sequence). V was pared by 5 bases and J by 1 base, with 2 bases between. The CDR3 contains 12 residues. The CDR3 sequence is CASSLTNEKLFF. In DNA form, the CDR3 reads TGTGCCAGTAGTCTAACTAATGAAAAACTGTTTTTT.

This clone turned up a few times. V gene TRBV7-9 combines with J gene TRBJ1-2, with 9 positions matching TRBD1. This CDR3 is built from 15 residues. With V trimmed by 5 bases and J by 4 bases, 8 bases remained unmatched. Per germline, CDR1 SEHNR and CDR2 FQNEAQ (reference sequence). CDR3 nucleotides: TGTGCCAGCAGCGCAACGTCGACAGGGGGCTATGGCTACACCTTC. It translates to CASSATSTGGYGYTF.

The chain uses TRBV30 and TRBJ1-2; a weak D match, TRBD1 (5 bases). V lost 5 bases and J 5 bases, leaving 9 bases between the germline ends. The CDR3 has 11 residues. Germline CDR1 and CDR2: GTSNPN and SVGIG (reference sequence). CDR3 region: CAWGAGYGYTF. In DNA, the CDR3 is TGTGCCTGGGGGGCAGGGTATGGCTACACCTTC.

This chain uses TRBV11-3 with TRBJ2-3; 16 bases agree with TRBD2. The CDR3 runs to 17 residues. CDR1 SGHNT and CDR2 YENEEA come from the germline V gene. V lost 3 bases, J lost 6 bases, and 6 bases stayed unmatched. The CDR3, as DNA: TGTGCCAGCAGCTTGGGACTAGCGGGAGGGCCGGGGGATACGCAGTATTTT. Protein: CASSLGLAGGPGDTQYF.

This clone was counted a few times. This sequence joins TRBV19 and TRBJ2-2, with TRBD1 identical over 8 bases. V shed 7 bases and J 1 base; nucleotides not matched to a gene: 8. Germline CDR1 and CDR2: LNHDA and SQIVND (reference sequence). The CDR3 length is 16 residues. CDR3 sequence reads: CASNPGQGWNTGELFF. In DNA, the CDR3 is TGTGCCAGTAATCCCGGACAGGGTTGGAACACCGGGGAGCTGTTTTTT. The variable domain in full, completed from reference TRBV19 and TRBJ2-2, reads DGGITQSPKYLFRKEGQNVTLSCEQNLNHDAMYWYRQDPGQGLRLIYYSQIVNDFQKGDIAEGYSVSREKKESFPLTVTSAQKNPTAFYLCASNPGQGWNTGELFFGEGSRLTVL.

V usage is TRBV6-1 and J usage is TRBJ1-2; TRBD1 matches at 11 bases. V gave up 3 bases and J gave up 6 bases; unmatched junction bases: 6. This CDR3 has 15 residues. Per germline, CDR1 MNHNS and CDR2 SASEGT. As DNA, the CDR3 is TGTGCCAGCAGTGATACCCGGACAGGGGGCGATGGCTACACCTTC. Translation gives CASSDTRTGGDGYTF.

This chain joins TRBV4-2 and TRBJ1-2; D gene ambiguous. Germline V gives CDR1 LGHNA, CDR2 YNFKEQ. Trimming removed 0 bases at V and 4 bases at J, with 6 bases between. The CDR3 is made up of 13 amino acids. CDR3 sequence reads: CASSQEAGYGYTF. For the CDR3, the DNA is TGTGCCAGCAGCCAAGAAGCAGGCTATGGCTACACCTTC.

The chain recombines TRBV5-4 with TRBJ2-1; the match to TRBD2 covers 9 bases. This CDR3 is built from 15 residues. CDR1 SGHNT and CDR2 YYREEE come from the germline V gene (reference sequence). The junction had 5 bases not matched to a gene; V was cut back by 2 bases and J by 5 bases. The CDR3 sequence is CASSFKREVDNEQFF. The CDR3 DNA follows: TGTGCCAGCAGCTTTAAGCGGGAGGTTGACAATGAGCAGTTCTTC.

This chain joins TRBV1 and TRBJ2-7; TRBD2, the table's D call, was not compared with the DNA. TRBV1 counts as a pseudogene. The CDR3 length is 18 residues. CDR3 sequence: CTSSQVVSGGESSYEQYV. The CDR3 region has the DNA TGCACCAGCAGCCAGGTTGTGTCGGGGGGGGAAAGCTCCTACGAGCAGTACGTC.

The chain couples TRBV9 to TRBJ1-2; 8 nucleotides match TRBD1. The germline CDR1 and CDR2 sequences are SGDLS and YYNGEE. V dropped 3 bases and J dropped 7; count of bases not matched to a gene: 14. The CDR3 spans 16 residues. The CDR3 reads CASSAPSGGLFGGYTF. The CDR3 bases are TGTGCCAGCAGCGCGCCTTCAGGGGGCCTGTTCGGTGGCTACACCTTC.

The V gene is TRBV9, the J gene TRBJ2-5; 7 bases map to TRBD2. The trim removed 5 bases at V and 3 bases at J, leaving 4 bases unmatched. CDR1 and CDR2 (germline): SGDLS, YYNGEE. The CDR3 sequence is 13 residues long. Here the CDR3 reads CASSGTSEETQYF. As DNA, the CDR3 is TGTGCCAGCAGTGGCACTAGCGAAGAGACCCAGTACTTC.

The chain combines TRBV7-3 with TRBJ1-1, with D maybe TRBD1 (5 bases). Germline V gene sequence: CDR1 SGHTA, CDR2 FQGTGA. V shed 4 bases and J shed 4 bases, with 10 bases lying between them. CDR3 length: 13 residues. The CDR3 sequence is CASSSGFSTEAFF. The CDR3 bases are TGTGCCAGCAGCTCAGGGTTTTCCACTGAAGCTTTCTTT.

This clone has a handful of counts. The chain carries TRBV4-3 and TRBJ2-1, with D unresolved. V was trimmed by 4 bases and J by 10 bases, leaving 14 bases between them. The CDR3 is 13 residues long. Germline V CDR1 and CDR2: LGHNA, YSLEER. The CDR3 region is CASSLGQATEQFF. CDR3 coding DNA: TGCGCCAGCAGCCTCGGTCAGGCGACAGAGCAGTTCTTC.

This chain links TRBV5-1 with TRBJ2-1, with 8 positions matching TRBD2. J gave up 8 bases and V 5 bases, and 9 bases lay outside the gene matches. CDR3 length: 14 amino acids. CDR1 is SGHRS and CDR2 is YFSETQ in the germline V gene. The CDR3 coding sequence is TGCGCCAGCAGTTCGGGGGCGGGAGGATATGAGCAGTTCTTC. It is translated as CASSSGAGGYEQFF.

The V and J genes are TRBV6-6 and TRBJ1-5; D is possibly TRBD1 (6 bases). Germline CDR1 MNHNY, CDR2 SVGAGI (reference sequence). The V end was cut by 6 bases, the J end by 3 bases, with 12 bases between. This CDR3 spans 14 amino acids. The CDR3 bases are TGTGCCAGCAGACCGGACAGCAACAATCAGCCCCAGCATTTT. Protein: CASRPDSNNQPQHF.

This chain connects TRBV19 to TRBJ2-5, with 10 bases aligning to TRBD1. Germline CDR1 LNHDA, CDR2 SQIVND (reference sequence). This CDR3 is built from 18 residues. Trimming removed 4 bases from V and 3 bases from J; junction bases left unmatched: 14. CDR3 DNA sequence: TGTGCCAGTAGTAGCCGACACTTAACCGGGACAGGGGAAGAGACCCAGTACTTC. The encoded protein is CASSSRHLTGTGEETQYF.